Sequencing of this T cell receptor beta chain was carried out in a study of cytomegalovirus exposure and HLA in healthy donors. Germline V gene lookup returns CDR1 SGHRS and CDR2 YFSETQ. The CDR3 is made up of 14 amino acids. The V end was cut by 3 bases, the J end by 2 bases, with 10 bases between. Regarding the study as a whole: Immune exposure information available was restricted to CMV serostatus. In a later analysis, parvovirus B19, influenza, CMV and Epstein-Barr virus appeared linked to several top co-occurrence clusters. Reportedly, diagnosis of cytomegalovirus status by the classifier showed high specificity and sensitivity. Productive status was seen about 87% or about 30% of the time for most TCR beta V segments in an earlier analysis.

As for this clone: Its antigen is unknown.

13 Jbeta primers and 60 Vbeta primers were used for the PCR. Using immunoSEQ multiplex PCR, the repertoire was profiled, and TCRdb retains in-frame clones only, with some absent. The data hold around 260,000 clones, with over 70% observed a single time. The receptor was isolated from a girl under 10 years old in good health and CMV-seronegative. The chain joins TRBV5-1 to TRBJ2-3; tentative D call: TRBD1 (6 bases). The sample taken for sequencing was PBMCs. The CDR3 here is CASSSQGITDTQYF. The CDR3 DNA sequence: TGCGCCAGCAGCTCACAGGGAATCACAGATACGCAGTATTTT.